This TCR beta chain came from a study of blood T cells in healthy people across ages (dated by TCRdb to the mid-2010s). Notes on the research overall: In model experiments, template switching captured about one uniquely barcoded TCR beta cDNA molecule for every two T cells. Age-related changes in TCR beta repertoire diversity were measured in the study by deep sequencing normalized with unique cDNA molecular identifiers. Donors were grouped into four age groups: young (average approximately 15 years), middle-aged (about 38), aged (around 60) and long-lived (approximately 81). To avoid experimental bias, donors of different ages were spread randomly across the sequencing lanes. Using the same blood draw, the study looked at two additional independent replicas of 1 million unique cDNA reads for two donors, one aged 18 to 30 and the other aged 80 or older.

Library preparation was by 5' RACE. The run used an Illumina HiSeq 2500. A second PCR of roughly 7 to 11 cycles was performed with a sample-barcoded 5' primer and a J-beta primer mix. A unique molecular identifier was introduced onto each TCR beta cDNA molecule by a template-switch 5' adaptor carrying 12 random nucleotides. Each sample yielded at least 2.5 million CDR3-containing paired-end reads. All of the RNA was converted into first-strand cDNA using the Mint cDNA synthesis kit, with a TRBC-specific oligonucleotide serving as the primer. After uracil-DNA glycosylase treatment, a first 18-cycle PCR used universal primers M1SS and BC2_uni_R on all cDNA. For the original study's pipeline: For normalization, 1 million high-quality reads were randomly selected from each sample, with every read carrying a distinct molecular identifier. Reads sharing molecular identifiers were discarded rather than binned into consensus sequences. MiTCR, with a Q25 quality threshold and the strictest error-elimination algorithm, was used for CDR3 identification, clonotype clustering and error correction. A nonparametric unseen species model with Euler transformation was used to estimate a lower bound on total TCR beta diversity. The raw public data were reprocessed by TCRdb itself: fastp quality trimming at Q25, MiXCR clonotype calling, in-frame beta chains only. Here each entry gathers all rows of one CDR3 protein and keeps the most common genes and DNA. It is TCRdb's table, rather than the study itself, that gives the V and J calls and clone size. For this sample there are around 1,500,000 distinct CDR3 sequences; roughly 28% appear just once. The leading ten clones occupy around 7.7% of the sample.

Broad study findings and their caveats: Observed TCR beta diversity correlated strongly with the percentage of naive T cells measured by flow cytometry. Compared with the aged group, the long-lived group had more naive CD4+ T cells, fewer expanded clones and increased TCR diversity, suggesting age selection. Because donor CMV infection status was unknown, age-related changes in expanded clonotypes were potentially confounded. Estimates of total diversity based on one million sequenced T cells were regarded as lower bounds and as underestimates. Bulk unsorted PBMC profiling prevented conclusive comparison of naive and antigen-experienced compartments. Observed TCR beta diversity per million T cells fell roughly linearly with age, and a significant reduction was already apparent by age roughly 40.

This clonotype was seen ten or more times. Its binding antigen is unknown. The sample holds no much larger clone one base away, and base qualities are not on file. Systemically healthy Caucasian individuals from Russia, 35 to 40 in total and aged about 6 to 100 years, were included as donors. Each donor gave 8 to 10 milliliters of peripheral blood, collected into EDTA-treated Vacutainer tubes. Ficoll-Paque density-gradient centrifugation was used to isolate PBMCs, with at least 6.5 million per sample. Trizol reagent was used to extract total RNA from PBMCs, with at least 6 micrograms per sample. Naive CD45RAhigh/CD27high T cell percentages were measured by flow cytometry on a PBMC aliquot from every donor. Sequencing was performed on blood. The receptor comes from a woman in her 30s in good health.

This receptor carries the CDR3 CASSATGTSDQPQHF. The DNA is as follows: TGTGCCAGCAGCGCGACCGGGACAAGCGATCAGCCCCAGCATTTT. The chain is encoded by TRBV7-2 joined to TRBJ1-5; a tentative D call is TRBD1 (6 bases match). Looking up the germline V gene yields CDR1 SGHTA and CDR2 FQGNSA. There are 15 amino acids in the CDR3, from cysteine to phenylalanine inclusive. This entry keeps only the CDR3 DNA: 45 bases, framed from base 1. V and J lose 5 bases and 5 bases, and a span of 16 bases separates them.